Each of the 25 T cell receptor beta chains below was sequenced from the same sample in a study of OX40 agonist ivuxolimab in advanced cancers. Produced via immunoSEQ multiplex PCR; TCRdb's table is partial and in-frame only. In the table there are under 80,000 clones, 85% of which are singletons. The sample here was CD4+ or CD8+ T cells sorted from blood, taken in a trial of the OX40 agonist ivuxolimab. The receptors were gathered from an adult with an advanced solid tumor such as melanoma, head and neck, liver or kidney cancer.

This clone occurred once. This chain connects TRBV27 to TRBJ1-2, with D unresolved. With 3 bases removed from V and 3 bases from J, the gap between germline ends came to 8 bases. The CDR3 runs 13 residues. CDR1 and CDR2 from the germline V gene are MNHEY and SMNVEV (reference sequence). The CDR3 DNA reads as TGTGCCAGCAGTTTCGGAAGGTACTATGGCTACACCTTC. Translated: CASSFGRYYGYTF.

This clone has more than one count but fewer than ten. The gene calls are TRBV9 and TRBJ1-1; the D is unclear. Germline CDR1 reads SGDLS; CDR2 reads YYNGEE. This CDR3 is built from 15 residues. Trimming took 0 bases from V and 1 from J, leaving 10 bases between them. The CDR3 DNA reads as TGTGCCAGCAGCGTAGCAGGCGCCGGGAACACTGAAGCTTTCTTT. Its translation: CASSVAGAGNTEAFF.

The sample holds a few counts of this clone. This chain uses TRBV28 with TRBJ1-5; a weak D match, TRBD1 (6 bases). The germline V gene encodes CDR1 MDHEN and CDR2 SYDVKM. This CDR3 has 16 amino acids. Trimming removed 6 bases at V and 0 bases at J, with 15 bases between. In DNA, the CDR3 is TGTGCCAGCAGGGTTTTCGGACAGCCTAGCAATCAGCCCCAGCATTTT. This codes for CASRVFGQPSNQPQHF.

The CDR3 region has the DNA TGTGCCATCAGTGAGGTGCGGGGCGGGGCCGGGGAGCTGTTTTTT. The encoded protein is CAISEVRGGAGELFF. This chain uses TRBV10-3 with TRBJ2-2; perhaps TRBD2 as D (6 bases). V gave up 2 bases and J gave up 6 bases, with 13 bases separating them. Looked up from germline, CDR1 is ENHRY and CDR2 is SYGVKD. This CDR3 is built from 15 residues.

The chain couples TRBV28 to TRBJ2-3; TRBD2 agrees at 9 bases. This CDR3 region has 15 residues. The germline gives CDR1 MDHEN, CDR2 SYDVKM. V gave up 7 bases and J gave up 3 bases; unmatched junction bases: 8. CDR3 sequence: CASKSLSGSTDTQYF. CDR3 DNA sequence: TGTGCCAGCAAATCACTTAGCGGGAGTACAGATACGCAGTATTTT.

The chain carries TRBV5-1 and TRBJ2-5; weak D call: TRBD2 (6 bases). The V end was cut by 4 bases, the J end by 1 base, with 14 bases between. The CDR3 loop spans 15 amino acids. Germline CDR1 SGHRS, CDR2 YFSETQ. The CDR3 coding sequence is TGCGCCAGCAGCAGAGCCCGGGACTTCCAAGAGACCCAGTACTTC. This gives the protein CASSRARDFQETQYF.

The chain recombines TRBV28 with TRBJ1-1; D uncertain. CDR1 is MDHEN, CDR2 SYDVKM, per germline. V gave up 1 base and J gave up 0 bases, with 9 bases separating them. The CDR3 sequence is 15 residues long. The CDR3 spells CASSLSGPMNTEAFF. The CDR3 nucleotides read TGTGCCAGCAGTTTATCAGGCCCCATGAACACTGAAGCTTTCTTT.

V and J are TRBV7-6 and TRBJ1-3, with D maybe TRBD1 (5 bases). CDR1 is SGHVS and CDR2 is FNYEAQ in the germline V gene. Trimming pared 5 bases from V and 4 bases from J, leaving 12 bases between. The CDR3 extends over 14 amino acids. The DNA for the CDR3 is TGTGCCAGCAGCAGGGGCAGGGTCGGAAACACCATATATTTT. Its protein product is CASSRGRVGNTIYF.

This rearrangement joins TRBV5-4 to TRBJ2-5; 13 nucleotides agree with TRBD2. Germline V lookup: CDR1 SGHNT, CDR2 YYREEE (reference sequence). The CDR3 runs to 17 residues. With V trimmed by 4 bases and J by 5 bases, 11 bases remained unmatched. CDR3 protein: CASSMPGTSGARETQYF. Here the CDR3 DNA reads TGTGCCAGCAGCATGCCCGGGACTAGCGGGGCGAGGGAGACCCAGTACTTC.

The rearrangement uses TRBV4-1 and TRBJ1-6, with TRBD1 matching over 7 bases. Losses at the gene ends were 1 base for V and 4 bases for J; bases not matched to a gene: 4. The germline V gene has CDR1 MGHRA and CDR2 YSYEKL. This CDR3 is built from 16 residues. The CDR3 sequence is CASSQVMGQYNSPLHF. Written as DNA, the CDR3 is TGCGCCAGCAGCCAAGTAATGGGACAGTATAATTCACCCCTCCACTTT.

The genes are TRBV30 and TRBJ1-6, with a tentative D call TRBD1 (5 bases). CDR3 length: 13 residues. V shed 2 bases and J shed 10 bases, with 12 bases lying between them. Germline V gives CDR1 GTSNPN, CDR2 SVGIG (reference sequence). The CDR3 DNA is TGTGCCTGGAGTCCGATTAACAGGTCACCCCTCCACTTT. Its protein is CAWSPINRSPLHF.

V and J are TRBV5-5 and TRBJ1-2, with a possible D match to TRBD1 (6 bases). This CDR3 contains 14 residues. CDR1 and CDR2 from the germline V gene are SGHKS and YYEKEE (reference sequence). V was shortened by 1 base and J by 2 bases, with 9 bases between the two germline ends. Here the CDR3 reads CASSLRGQNYGYTF. The CDR3 bases are TGTGCCAGCAGCTTGAGAGGACAGAACTATGGCTACACCTTC.

Here the CDR3 reads CASSPLRGGKGYTF. The CDR3 coding sequence is TGTGCCAGCAGCCCTCTCAGGGGAGGGAAGGGCTACACCTTC. This chain links TRBV7-2 with TRBJ1-2, with D tentatively TRBD1 (6 bases). CDR1 is SGHTA and CDR2 is FQGNSA in the germline V gene. The V and J ends lost 5 bases and 8 bases respectively, with 18 bases between them. This CDR3 is 14 amino acids long.

This sequence joins TRBV27 and TRBJ2-5, with 10 positions matching TRBD2. With the DNA end fitting TRBJ2-7 better, the J assignment may be wrong. The CDR3 consists of 19 residues. Germline lookup yields CDR1 MNHEY and CDR2 SMNVEV (reference sequence). The CDR3 DNA follows: TGTGCCAGCAGTAGCCTCTCAGGCCTACTAGCGGGGTCCTCCTACGAGCAGTACTTC. Residues: CASSSLSGLLAGSSYEQYF.

The chain uses TRBV21-1 and TRBJ1-2. TRBV21-1 is designated a pseudogene. The CDR3 spans 14 residues. CDR3 bases: TGTGCCAGCAGCAAATATACTATCAACGGGGGCTACACCTTC. This codes for CASSKYTINGGYTF.

V is TRBV4-1 and J is TRBJ2-1; 10 nucleotides line up with TRBD2. Unmatched junction bases numbered 9, after V lost 3 bases and J lost 4 bases. Germline V gives CDR1 MGHRA, CDR2 YSYEKL. CDR3 length: 17 residues. CDR3 in amino acids: CASSHDTGTSVYNEQFF. CDR3 DNA sequence: TGCGCCAGCAGCCACGACACCGGGACTAGCGTTTACAATGAGCAGTTCTTC.

This chain links TRBV18 with TRBJ2-5, with D uncertain. The end of the DNA aligns better with TRBJ2-7, so the J call may be wrong. CDR3 length equals 15 residues. The germline CDR1 and CDR2 sequences are KGHSH and LQKENI. The CDR3 DNA sequence: TGTGCCAGCTCACCACTAACTACCTCCTTGAGCGAGCAGTACTTC. It specifies CASSPLTTSLSEQYF.

The chain couples TRBV7-2 to TRBJ2-5; no clear D. Germline V gene sequence: CDR1 SGHTA, CDR2 FQGNSA. This CDR3 spans 11 amino acids. The V and J ends lost 3 bases and 5 bases respectively, with 4 bases between them. This CDR3 reads CASSFRETQYF. CDR3 nucleotide sequence: TGTGCCAGCAGCTTCCGGGAGACCCAGTACTTC.

The chain uses TRBV2 and TRBJ1-1; perhaps TRBD1 as D (6 bases). The length of the CDR3 is 13 residues. CDR1 and CDR2 from the germline V gene are SNHLY and FYNNEI. Between the trimmed V and J ends, which lost 7 bases and 5 bases, there was a span of 14 bases. The CDR3 DNA follows: TGTGCCAGCAACTGGCAGGGGAGGACTGAAGCTTTCTTT. Encoded protein: CASNWQGRTEAFF. The full variable domain, rest sourced from reference TRBV2 and TRBJ1-1, is EPEVTQTPSHQVTQMGQEVILRCVPISNHLYFYWYRQILGQKVEFLVSFYNNEISEKSEIFDDQFSVERPDGSNFTLKIRSTKLEDSAMYFCASNWQGRTEAFFGQGTRLTVV.

The count of this clone is one. The chain carries TRBV18 and TRBJ2-7; 13 bases are shared with TRBD2. The CDR3 runs to 15 residues. Germline V gene lookup returns CDR1 KGHSH and CDR2 LQKENI. The V gene end was trimmed by 3 bases and the J gene end by 1 base; junction bases not matched to a gene: 0. The CDR3 DNA is TGTGCCAGCTCACCGACTAGCGGGAGGTCCTACGAGCAGTACTTC. It codes for CASSPTSGRSYEQYF.

The chain links TRBV5-6 to TRBJ1-3; D is undetermined. Trimming removed 4 bases at V and 0 bases at J, with 14 bases between. Germline V lookup: CDR1 SGHDT, CDR2 YYEEEE. This CDR3 comprises 16 residues. The CDR3 DNA reads TGTGCCAGCAGCCTGATTCGAGAAGACTCTGGAAACACCATATATTTT. Translated: CASSLIREDSGNTIYF. Filled out from reference TRBV5-6 and TRBJ1-3, the complete variable domain reads DAGVTQSPTHLIKTRGQQVTLRCSPKSGHDTVSWYQQALGQGPQFIFQYYEEEERQRGNFPDRFSGHQFPNYSSELNVNALLLGDSALYLCASSLIREDSGNTIYFGEGSWLTVV.

The chain carries TRBV5-1 and TRBJ2-7, with 11 bases matching TRBD2. Germline V gene lookup returns CDR1 SGHRS and CDR2 YFSETQ. This CDR3 is 15 amino acids long. The junction had 5 bases not matched to a gene; V was cut back by 4 bases and J by 2 bases. DNA for the CDR3: TGCGCCAGCAGCGAGACTAGCGGGGTGACCTACGAGCAGTACTTC. Protein sequence: CASSETSGVTYEQYF.

The chain joins TRBV5-1 to TRBJ2-3; no reliable D call. Trimming took off 3 bases at V and 10 bases at J, with 18 bases between the two ends. Germline V gives CDR1 SGHRS, CDR2 YFSETQ. The CDR3 spans 14 residues. The CDR3 reads CASSYKARPVAQYF. Written as DNA, the CDR3 is TGCGCCAGCAGCTATAAAGCTAGACCTGTGGCGCAGTATTTT.

The rearrangement uses TRBV12-5 and TRBJ2-3, with a weak D call TRBD2 (6 bases). Germline CDR1 and CDR2: LGHNT and FRNRAP. The length of the CDR3 is 13 residues. V was trimmed by 7 bases and J by 3 bases, leaving 11 bases between them. CDR3 bases: TGTGCTAGTGTGTCAAGCGGGACAGATACGCAGTATTTT. Its translation is CASVSSGTDTQYF. Together with reference TRBV12-5 and TRBJ2-3, the CDR3 gives the full variable domain: DARVTQTPRHKVTEMGQEVTMRCQPILGHNTVFWYRQTMMQGLELLAYFRNRAPLDDSGMPKDRFSAEMPDATLATLKIQPSEPRDSAVYFCASVSSGTDTQYFGPGTRLTVL.

The rearrangement uses TRBV2 and TRBJ2-2; D is unclear. The CDR3 runs to 14 residues. Germline V gene sequence: CDR1 SNHLY, CDR2 FYNNEI. The germline V and J ends were trimmed by 2 bases and 8 bases, with 12 bases remaining between them. The CDR3 DNA follows: TGTGCCAGCAGTGAATTTGACGCCAGGGGGGAGCTGTTTTTT. It is translated as CASSEFDARGELFF.